One T cell receptor (beta chain) is described in this entry. This entry belongs to a study of blood T cell repertoires in COVID-19. The overall study: Nucleic acid was either cDNA or gDNA, and it came from T cells, B-cell-depleted T cells, or PBMCs.

How the authors handled the data: The authors estimated nucleated cell counts from reference gene primer amplification. Sequencing was performed with immunoSEQ multiplex PCR; in TCRdb, only in-frame clones are kept and a portion is missing. V, J and clone size were drawn from that table, and D and trimming were deduced from the DNA. The sample lists 200,000 to 250,000 clones; about 88% were seen once. Germline CDR1 is GTSNPN and CDR2 is SVGIG (reference sequence). V was shortened by 0 bases and J by 4 bases, with 16 bases between the two germline ends. This CDR3 contains 16 residues. Source material: peripheral blood. This clonotype was sampled from a woman aged 60-70 years with acute or convalescent COVID-19. The chain carries TRBV30 and TRBJ2-1; D might be TRBD1 (5 bases). CDR3 DNA: TGTGCCTGGAGTGTACATTTCGATGCAGGGTACAATGAGCAGTTCTTC. It is translated as CAWSVHFDAGYNEQFF.